Reported below is one TCR beta chain. The V gene's germline CDR1 is MDHEN and CDR2 SYDVKM. V gave up 11 bases and J gave up 9 bases; unmatched junction bases: 18. The CDR3 is 14 amino acids. The sample comes from a study of blood T cell repertoires in COVID-19. As processed by the authors: Nucleated cell counts were estimated from reference gene primer amplification. TCRdb's table, derived via immunoSEQ multiplex PCR, lists solely in-frame clones and lacks some. V and J calls and clone size are given by that table; D and trimming were obtained from the DNA. The sample contains tens of thousands of clones, under 95% of which appear only once.

Sequenced material: peripheral blood. This clonotype was obtained from a human donor in a cohort sampled during active COVID-19. The chain joins TRBV28 to TRBJ1-1; 7 bases map to TRBD1. CDR3 DNA: TGTGCCGCCAGGTGGAGGGGGCGCTCCGGGCAAGCTTTCTTT. This gives the protein CAARWRGRSGQAFF.